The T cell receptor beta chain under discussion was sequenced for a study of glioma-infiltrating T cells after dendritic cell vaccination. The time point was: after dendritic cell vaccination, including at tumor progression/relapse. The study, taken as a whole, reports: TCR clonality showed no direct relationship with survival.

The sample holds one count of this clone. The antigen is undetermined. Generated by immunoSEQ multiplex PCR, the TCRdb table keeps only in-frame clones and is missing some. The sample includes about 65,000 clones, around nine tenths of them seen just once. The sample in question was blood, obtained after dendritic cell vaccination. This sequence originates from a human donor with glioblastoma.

The CDR3 nucleotides read TGTGCCAGCAGCTTGGAGCGGACCCAAAATGAAAAACTGTTTTTT. The encoded protein is CASSLERTQNEKLFF. The chain recombines TRBV5-5 with TRBJ1-4; D not certain. The CDR3 is made up of 15 amino acids. The germline CDR1 and CDR2 sequences are SGHKS and YYEKEE (reference sequence). The V and J ends lost 0 bases and 5 bases respectively, with 11 bases between them.